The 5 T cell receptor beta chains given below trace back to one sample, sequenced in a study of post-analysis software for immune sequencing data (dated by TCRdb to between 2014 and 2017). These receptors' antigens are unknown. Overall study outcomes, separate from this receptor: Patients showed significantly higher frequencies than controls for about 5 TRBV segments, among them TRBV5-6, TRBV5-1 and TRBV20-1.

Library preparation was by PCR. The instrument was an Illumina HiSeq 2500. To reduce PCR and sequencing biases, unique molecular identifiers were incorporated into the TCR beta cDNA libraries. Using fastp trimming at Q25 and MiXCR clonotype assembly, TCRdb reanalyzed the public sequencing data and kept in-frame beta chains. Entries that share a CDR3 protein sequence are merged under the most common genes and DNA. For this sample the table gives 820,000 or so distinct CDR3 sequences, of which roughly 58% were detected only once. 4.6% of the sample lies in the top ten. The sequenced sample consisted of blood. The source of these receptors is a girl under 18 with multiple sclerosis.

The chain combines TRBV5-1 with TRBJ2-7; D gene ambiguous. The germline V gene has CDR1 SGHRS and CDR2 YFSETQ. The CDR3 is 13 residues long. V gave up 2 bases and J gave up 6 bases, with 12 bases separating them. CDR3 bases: TGCGCCAGCAGCTTTAGTTTGAGCTCCGAGCAGTACTTC. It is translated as CASSFSLSSEQYF. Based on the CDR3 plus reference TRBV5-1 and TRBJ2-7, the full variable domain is KAGVTQTPRYLIKTRGQQVTLSCSPISGHRSVSWYQQTPGQGLQFLFEYFSETQRNKGNFPGRFSGRQFSNSRSEMNVSTLELGDSALYLCASSFSLSSEQYFGPGTRLTVT.

CDR3 in DNA: TGTGCCAGCAGCTTGGTGTCTAGCGGGGCAGAGACCCAGTACTTC. Protein: CASSLVSSGAETQYF. V usage is TRBV3-1 and J usage is TRBJ2-5, with 9 bases that match TRBD2. This CDR3 contains 15 residues. With 5 bases clipped from V and 4 bases from J, the junction kept 8 bases outside the gene matches. The V gene's germline CDR1 is LGHDT and CDR2 YNNKEL (reference sequence).

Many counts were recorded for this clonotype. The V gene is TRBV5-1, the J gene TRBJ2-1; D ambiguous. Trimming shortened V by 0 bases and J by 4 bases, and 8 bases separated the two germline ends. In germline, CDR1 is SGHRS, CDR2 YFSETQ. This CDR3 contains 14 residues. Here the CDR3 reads CASSLEGLYNEQFF. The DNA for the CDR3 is TGCGCCAGCAGCTTGGAAGGGCTGTACAATGAGCAGTTCTTC.

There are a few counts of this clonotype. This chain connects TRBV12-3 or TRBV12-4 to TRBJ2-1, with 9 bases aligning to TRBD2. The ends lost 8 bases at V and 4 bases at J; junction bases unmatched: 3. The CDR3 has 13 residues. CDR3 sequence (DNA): TGTGCCAGCGGCGGGGGGGCATACAATGAGCAGTTCTTC. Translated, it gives CASGGGAYNEQFF.

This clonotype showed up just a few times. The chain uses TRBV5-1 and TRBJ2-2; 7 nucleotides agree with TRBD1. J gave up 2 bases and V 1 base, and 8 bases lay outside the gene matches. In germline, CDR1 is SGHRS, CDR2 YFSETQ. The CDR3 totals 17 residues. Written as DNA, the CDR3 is TGCGCCAGCAGCTTGACACCGGGACAGATCAACACCGGGGAGCTGTTTTTT. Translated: CASSLTPGQINTGELFF.